In this sample, the clone carrying this T cell receptor beta chain turned up many times. Its antigen is not identified. This record belongs to a study of T cells after yellow fever vaccination. The wider study: Fractions containing few cells were prepared with SMART-Seq v4 Ultra Low Input.

Overall study results and limits: On re-exposure, the response was weaker but peaked faster, at day 5 versus 15. Once the booster was given, most primary-vaccination clones reappeared, at about 96% for CD4 and roughly 91% for CD8.

The TCR cDNA carried a universal primer site and UMIs from 5'RACE template switching. TCRdb itself ran the 5' RACE reads through MiXCR, one entry per CDR3 protein. The sample comprises 150,000 to 200,000 distinct CDR3 sequences, 5.5% to 7.5% of which are singletons, and 2.5% rests with the top ten. The CDR3 is made up of 16 amino acids. V was clipped by 4 bases and J by 5 bases; unmatched bases: 12. Per the germline V gene, CDR1 is SGHKS and CDR2 is YYEKEE (reference sequence). The receptor comes from a man between 18 and 29 years old who received the YFV17D yellow fever vaccine. This sequence joins TRBV5-5 and TRBJ2-3; 8 bases are a match to TRBD2. This specimen was CD4+ T cells sorted from PBMCs, taken more than 4 days after the first yellow fever vaccination. The CDR3 sequence is CASSRLGVAGLDTQYF. The CDR3 nucleotides are TGTGCCAGCAGCCGTTTAGGGGTAGCGGGGTTAGATACGCAGTATTTT.